The source of this TCR beta chain is a study of T cell responses to AZD1222 COVID-19 vaccine. This CDR3 comprises 15 residues. Trimming shortened V by 4 bases and J by 2 bases, and 14 bases separated the two germline ends. CDR1 is WNHNN, CDR2 SYGVQD, per germline (reference sequence). General study points: Spike-wide vaccine-associated CD4 TCRs dominated at 160-218 and 743-854. Donors were largely white British and mainly female; clonal diversity was possibly underestimated. Seropositivity was recorded at baseline in only 6 or 7 AZD1222 recipients.

The table lists this clone with a count of one. Its cognate antigen is unknown. Measured with immunoSEQ multiplex PCR; TCRdb has only the in-frame clones, and not every one. The sample includes 140,000 to 150,000 clones, 91% seen only once; the top ten take about 7.5%. The chain couples TRBV10-1 to TRBJ2-5, with a weak D call TRBD2 (6 bases). The sequence was collected from an adult who received the MenACWY meningococcal vaccine as a control. The sequences come from peripheral blood, collected 28 days after the second dose of the MenACWY control vaccine. The CDR3 sequence: CASSGGEDDQETQYF. The DNA for the CDR3 is TGCGCCAGCAGTGGAGGGGAGGACGATCAAGAGACCCAGTACTTC.